The sequence of this T cell receptor (beta chain) was determined in a study of PD-L1 blockade in urothelial cancer. The CDR3 spans 15 residues. Per germline, CDR1 SNHLY and CDR2 FYNNEI. Losses at the gene ends were 6 bases for V and 8 bases for J; bases not matched to a gene: 11. TCRdb's copy holds only in-frame clones and misses some; the assay was immunoSEQ multiplex PCR. The table shows some 60,000 clones, with 85% to 90% occurring only once. The clonotype comes from a man aged 50 to 59 with urothelial cancer. Sample: PBMCs, taken around atezolizumab (anti-PD-L1) treatment. The chain uses TRBV2 and TRBJ2-1, with 9 bases that match TRBD2. The chain's CDR3 is CASRYAGGPAYEQFF. As DNA, the CDR3 is TGTGCCAGCAGGTATGCGGGAGGGCCAGCGTATGAGCAGTTCTTC.